This TCR beta chain came from a study of T-cell memory formation after mild COVID-19. Findings and limits, study-wide: The study detected some responding clones in pre-infection memory, suggesting cross-reactive memory joined.

This clonotype was recorded a few times. The antigen is undetermined. The CDR3 has 14 residues. TCR alpha and TCR beta cDNA libraries carrying sample barcodes and UMIs came from 5'RACE with constant-segment primers. TCRdb recomputed calls from the 5' RACE reads with MiXCR, one row per CDR3 protein. The data contain about 560,000 distinct CDR3 sequences, about 20% of them singletons. This sequence joins TRBV21-1 and TRBJ2-1; the table assigns TRBD1, which was not confirmed against the DNA. TRBV21-1 counts as a pseudogene. The clonotype was recovered from an adult woman who had mild COVID-19 (a few samples of this study predate the infection). Cell type and time point are not known. The sequenced sample was PBMCs or a T cell subset sorted from them (not recorded which). CDR3 sequence (DNA): TGTGCCAGCAGCAAATCCCCTTGGGGGGTAGGGCAGTTCTTC. Amino acid sequence: CASSKSPWGVGQFF.